The rows below give T cell receptor beta chains drawn from one sample of a study of cytomegalovirus exposure and HLA in healthy donors. Clones were sequenced by immunoSEQ multiplex PCR, and TCRdb holds only the in-frame ones, with some missing. The sample has 95,000 to 120,000 clones, 67% seen once; the top ten hold 7.5% to 9%. Sequences were obtained from PBMCs. These TCRs come from a young man in good health and CMV-seropositive. CDR3s include the opening cysteine and the closing phenylalanine or tryptophan.

j_call v_call cdr3_aa
TRBJ1-1 TRBV6-1 CASSRTGTGVEAFF
TRBJ2-3 TRBV19 CASRDRGTDTQYF
TRBJ2-7 TRBV4-1 CASSQVQQGSSYEQYF
TRBJ1-1 TRBV2 CASSWDREVEAFF
TRBJ1-5 TRBV7-9 CASSLGSQPQHF
TRBJ2-5 TRBV9 CASSPGGGETQYF
TRBJ2-4 TRBV11-3 CASSLGARAKNIQYF
TRBJ2-3 TRBV11-3 CASSKSGGYTDTQYF
TRBJ2-5 TRBV27 CASSPWGSGEIQETQYF
TRBJ1-2 TRBV5-6 CASSSDRWSYGYTF
TRBJ2-5 TRBV7-9 CASSFGQGFYETQYF
TRBJ1-6 TRBV25-1 CASSGGQGSSPLHF
TRBJ1-1 TRBV27 CASSLYGTGGDTEAFF
TRBJ2-3 TRBV7-2 CASSSWTSGNTDTQYF
TRBJ2-1 TRBV7-8 CASSLAGGYPYNEQFF
TRBJ1-1 TRBV18 CASSPTAYGPEAFF
TRBJ2-2 TRBV2 CASRGQAETGELFF
TRBJ2-1 TRBV2 CASSGVSGGKSYNEQFF
TRBJ2-7 TRBV5-5 CASSLETGSSYEQYF
TRBJ2-5 TRBV6-4 CASSAGVQETQYF
TRBJ1-5 TRBV6-1 CASSRGLTENQPQHF
TRBJ2-7 TRBV9 CASSVNSPGEQYF
TRBJ1-1 TRBV7-6 CASSPQGAANTEAFF
TRBJ2-4 TRBV7-2 CASSLVGGDDIQYF
TRBJ2-7 TRBV6-5 CASSYSALGRDYEQYF
TRBJ1-5 TRBV2 CAYGQGNQPQHF
TRBJ1-5 TRBV5-8 CASSPDRVQPQHF
TRBJ1-4 TRBV15 CATSARRGNEKLFF
TRBJ2-2 TRBV7-6 CASSHIVNTGELFF
TRBJ2-1 TRBV30 CAWSRMDSYNEQFF
TRBJ1-2 TRBV30 CAWGQGMGGYTF
TRBJ2-5 TRBV5-1 CASSLPQETQYF
TRBJ2-2 TRBV2 CASSDPGQGAYTGELFF
TRBJ1-6 TRBV7-9 CSSSSLLLGGNSPLHF
TRBJ2-7 TRBV9 CASSVSGAYEQYF
TRBJ1-2 TRBV2 CASSLSPGRNYGYTF
TRBJ2-2 TRBV6-5 CASSYQGGADTGELFF
TRBJ2-3 TRBV4-1 CASSQAELKMADTQYF
TRBJ2-5 TRBV30 CAWSASTGVRTAIKETQYF
TRBJ2-1 TRBV23-1 CARSGQGSGNEQFF
TRBJ2-1 TRBV5-6 CASSLIENEQFF
TRBJ2-7 TRBV27 CASAGSSYEQYF
TRBJ1-6 TRBV30 CAWLQGVYNSPLHF
TRBJ2-2 TRBV5-1 CASRATNTGELFF
TRBJ2-7 TRBV5-1 CASSLGSGGIYEQYF
TRBJ1-2 TRBV27 CASSYQGARNYGYTF
TRBJ2-3 TRBV10-2 CASSGSGGSTDTQYF
TRBJ2-5 TRBV5-6 CASSSRSGGAGETQYF
TRBJ1-6 TRBV10-3 CAIVRTYSSYNSPLHF